This T cell receptor (beta chain) was identified during a study of T cells in Graves' hyperthyroidism and ophthalmopathy. The CDR3 extends over 15 amino acids. V lost 5 bases and J lost 6; bases outside the gene matches: 10. Germline CDR1 LNHDA, CDR2 SQIVND (reference sequence). Amplified TCR beta CDR3 regions derived from RNA transcripts. During a first-round RT-PCR of the TCR CDR3, the HTBI primer set was used. MiXCR, applied by TCRdb to the multiplex PCR reads, yields one record per CDR3 protein. The sample includes 500,000 to 800,000 distinct CDR3 sequences, roughly 15% of them seen just once. In this sample, this clonotype turned up once.

The clonotype comes from a woman between 50 and 59 years old with Graves' ophthalmopathy. The chain links TRBV19 to TRBJ2-7; 10 positions match TRBD2. Sequencing input: blood. The CDR3 sequence is CASSGSGRASREQYF. For the CDR3, the DNA is TGTGCCAGTAGTGGAAGCGGGAGGGCCTCACGCGAGCAGTACTTC.